Listed here are 14 T cell receptor beta chains from one sample, sequenced in a study of T cells after yellow fever vaccination. TCRdb reanalysed the 5' RACE reads using MiXCR and keeps one entry per CDR3 protein. The table records about 150,000 distinct CDR3 sequences, approximately 6.6% of them present only once. The source material was CD4+ T cells sorted from PBMCs, sampled 10 days after the yellow fever booster vaccination. The receptors originated from a man in his thirties or forties who received the YFV17D yellow fever vaccine.

In this sample, this clonotype turned up many times. The CDR3 is CASSQDLVIQETQYF. DNA of the CDR3: TGTGCCAGCAGCCAAGATTTAGTAATCCAAGAGACCCAGTACTTC. The chain couples TRBV4-2 to TRBJ2-5; D not resolved. Germline values: CDR1 LGHNA, CDR2 YNFKEQ. The CDR3 is 15 amino acids. Trimming removed 0 bases at V and 1 base at J, with 9 bases between.

The rearrangement joins TRBV7-7 to TRBJ2-2; unclear D gene. This CDR3 has 13 amino acids. The V gene's germline CDR1 is SSHAT and CDR2 FNYEAQ (reference sequence). Trimming took off 1 base at V and 8 bases at J, with 8 bases between the two ends. CDR3 protein: CASSLEAVGELFF. The DNA of the CDR3 is TGTGCCAGCAGCTTAGAGGCAGTTGGGGAGCTGTTTTTT.

This clonotype was seen ten or more times. This chain uses TRBV20-1 with TRBJ2-1; 8 bases are shared with TRBD2. With 6 bases clipped from V and 7 bases from J, the junction kept 8 bases outside the gene matches. The CDR3 consists of 13 residues. Germline V lookup: CDR1 DFQATT, CDR2 SNEGSKA (reference sequence). CDR3 sequence reads: CSAEGSGRNEQFF. CDR3 nucleotide sequence: TGCAGTGCCGAGGGGAGCGGGAGAAATGAGCAGTTCTTC.

In its sample, this clonotype was seen many times. The V call is TRBV29-1, the J call TRBJ2-1; no clear D. Between the trimmed V and J ends, which lost 6 bases and 8 bases, there was a span of 17 bases. The length of the CDR3 is 13 residues. CDR1 is SQVTM, CDR2 ANQGSEA, per germline. DNA for the CDR3: TGCAGCGTGGCAAGCCCCCTGCTGGATGAGCAGTTCTTC. Residues: CSVASPLLDEQFF.

This clonotype was seen many times. V and J are TRBV7-9 and TRBJ2-1, with 8 bases fitting TRBD2. This CDR3 is 16 amino acids long. J gave up 3 bases and V 2 bases, and 6 bases lay outside the gene matches. The V gene's germline CDR1 is SEHNR and CDR2 FQNEAQ (reference sequence). This chain's CDR3 is CASSLKAGEGYNEQFF. Here the CDR3 DNA reads TGTGCCAGCAGCTTAAAAGCGGGAGAGGGCTACAATGAGCAGTTCTTC.

There are many counts of this clonotype. This rearrangement joins TRBV29-1 to TRBJ1-1, with 7 bases lining up with TRBD1. V gave up 4 bases and J gave up 4 bases; unmatched junction bases: 3. The CDR3 totals 12 residues. Germline CDR1 is SQVTM and CDR2 is ANQGSEA. CDR3 sequence reads: CSVGQGGTEAFF. The DNA of the CDR3 is TGCAGCGTTGGACAGGGTGGCACTGAAGCTTTCTTT.

Ten or more counts support this clonotype. V is TRBV7-8 and J is TRBJ2-1; the match to TRBD2 covers 9 bases. Germline CDR1 and CDR2: SGHVS and FQNEAQ. V gave up 8 bases and J gave up 8 bases; unmatched junction bases: 7. There are 13 residues in the CDR3. For the CDR3, the DNA is TGTGCCAGCGGCGGGAGGGCCTTGGATGAGCAGTTCTTC. The encoded protein is CASGGRALDEQFF. Filled out from reference TRBV7-8 and TRBJ2-1, the complete variable domain reads GAGVSQSPRYKVAKRGQDVALRCDPISGHVSLFWYQQALGQGPEFLTYFQNEAQLDKSGLPSDRFFAERPEGSVSTLKIQRTQQEDSAVYLCASGGRALDEQFFGPGTRLTVL.

This clonotype was recorded many times. V usage is TRBV6-5 and J usage is TRBJ2-1; D unclear. The germline V gene has CDR1 MNHEY and CDR2 SVGAGI. Trimming removed 6 bases from V and 4 bases from J, with 19 bases in between. The CDR3 is 16 residues long. CDR3 loop: CASSPRTARLYNEQFF. The CDR3 nucleotides are TGTGCCAGCAGCCCCCGGACGGCGAGACTTTACAATGAGCAGTTCTTC.

This clonotype was observed at least ten times. Here the CDR3 DNA reads TGCGCCAGCAGCTTGGCGGGGAGAGCTAATTCACCCCTCCACTTT. Translating gives CASSLAGRANSPLHF. The genes are TRBV5-1 and TRBJ1-6; D is unclear. Germline V CDR1 and CDR2: SGHRS, YFSETQ. The CDR3 is 15 amino acids. The V gene lost 0 bases and the J gene lost 6 bases, with 10 bases spanning the gap.

This clonotype was seen at least ten times. The gene calls are TRBV14 and TRBJ2-7; 9 bases fit TRBD1. CDR3 size: 15 residues. Germline values: CDR1 SGHDN, CDR2 FVKESK. V was clipped by 4 bases and J by 6 bases; unmatched bases: 10. The DNA for the CDR3 is TGTGCCAGCAGCCCGCCCGGGACAGGGTTCGGCGAGCAGTACTTC. Translation: CASSPPGTGFGEQYF.

This clonotype was counted many times. This rearrangement joins TRBV28 to TRBJ1-5, with TRBD1 matching over 7 bases. Trimming cost V 2 bases and J 6 bases; bases outside gene matches: 7. The CDR3 totals 15 residues. Germline lookup yields CDR1 MDHEN and CDR2 SYDVKM. The CDR3 protein is CASSLPHTGVQPQHF. CDR3 sequence (DNA): TGTGCCAGCAGTTTACCCCACACAGGGGTTCAGCCCCAGCATTTT.

This clonotype has a count of ten or more. The V call is TRBV6-1, the J call TRBJ2-2; TRBD1 or TRBD2 may be the D gene (5 bases each). Looked up from germline, CDR1 is MNHNS and CDR2 is SASEGT. Deletions cut 4 bases from V and 5 bases from J, with 20 bases between. The CDR3 spans 17 residues. The chain's CDR3 is CASSAPQGVLRTGELFF. The CDR3 region has the DNA TGTGCCAGCAGTGCCCCTCAGGGAGTCTTAAGGACCGGGGAGCTGTTTTTT.

This clonotype has more than one count but fewer than ten. CDR3 loop: CSARSFTSTQGTDTQYF. CDR3 in DNA: TGCAGTGCTAGAAGTTTTACTAGTACCCAAGGCACAGATACGCAGTATTTT. The chain carries TRBV20-1 and TRBJ2-3, with D perhaps matching TRBD2 (5 bases). This CDR3 spans 17 amino acids. CDR1 is DFQATT, CDR2 SNEGSKA, per germline (reference sequence). V dropped 2 bases and J dropped 1 base, with 19 bases sitting between them.

This clonotype was found many times. The chain employs TRBV28 and TRBJ2-1; no definite D call. The germline V gene has CDR1 MDHEN and CDR2 SYDVKM. The V end was cut by 6 bases, the J end by 0 bases, with 12 bases between. This CDR3 has 15 amino acids. The CDR3 loop is CASSHTKSSYNEQFF. CDR3 in DNA: TGTGCCAGCAGCCATACTAAGAGCTCCTACAATGAGCAGTTCTTC.